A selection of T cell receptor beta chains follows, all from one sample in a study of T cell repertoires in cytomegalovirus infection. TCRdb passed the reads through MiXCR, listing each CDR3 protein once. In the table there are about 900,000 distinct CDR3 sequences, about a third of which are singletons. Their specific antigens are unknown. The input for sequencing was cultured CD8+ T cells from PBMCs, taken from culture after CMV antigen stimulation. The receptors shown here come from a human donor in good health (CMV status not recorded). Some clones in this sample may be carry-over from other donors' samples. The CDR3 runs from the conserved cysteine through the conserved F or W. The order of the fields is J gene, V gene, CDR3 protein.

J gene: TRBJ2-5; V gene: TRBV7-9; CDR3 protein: CASSLLEGGLAGRKTQYF
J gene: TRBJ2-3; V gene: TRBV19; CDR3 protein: CASNKQGLRTDTQYF
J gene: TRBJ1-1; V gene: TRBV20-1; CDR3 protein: CSARDRGEARINTEAFF
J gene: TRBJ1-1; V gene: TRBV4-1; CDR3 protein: CASSQGSHEAFF
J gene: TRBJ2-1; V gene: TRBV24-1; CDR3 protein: CATSGHSRQGRNNEQFF
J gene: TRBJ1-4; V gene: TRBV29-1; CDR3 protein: CSVEDQARGVGKKLFF
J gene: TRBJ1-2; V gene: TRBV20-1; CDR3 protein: CSAPLTNYGYTF
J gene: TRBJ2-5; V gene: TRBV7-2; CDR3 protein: CASSLASGQGAQYF
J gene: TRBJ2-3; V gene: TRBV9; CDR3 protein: CASSAREGGRDTQYF
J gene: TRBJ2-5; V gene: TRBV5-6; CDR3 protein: CASSPAVGGVETQYF
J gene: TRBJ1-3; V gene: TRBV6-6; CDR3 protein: CASNDRGLGNTIYF
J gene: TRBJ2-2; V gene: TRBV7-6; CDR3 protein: CASSLVGRGSGELFF
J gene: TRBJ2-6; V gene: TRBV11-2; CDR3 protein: CACRQTISGANVLTF
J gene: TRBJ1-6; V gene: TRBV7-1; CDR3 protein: CASRYIPGQGTNSPLHF
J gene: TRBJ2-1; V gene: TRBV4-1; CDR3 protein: CASSQDVGGNEQFF
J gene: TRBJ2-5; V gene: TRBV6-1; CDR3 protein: CASATESPGLAGQETQYF
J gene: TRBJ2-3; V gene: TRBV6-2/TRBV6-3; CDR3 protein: CASSYYPPGTAVDTQYF
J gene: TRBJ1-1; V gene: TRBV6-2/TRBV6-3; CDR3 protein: CASSYSGFTEAFF
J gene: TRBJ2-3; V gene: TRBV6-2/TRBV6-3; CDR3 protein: CASSIAAPGTDTQYF
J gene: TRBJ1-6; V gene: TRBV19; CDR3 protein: CASTPDSPGNSPLHF
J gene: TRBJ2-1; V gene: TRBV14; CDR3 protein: CASSLTQGRLQFF
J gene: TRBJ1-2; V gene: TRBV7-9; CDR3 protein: CASSLAFREGDYGYTF
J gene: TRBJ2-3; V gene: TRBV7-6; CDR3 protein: CASSSPQGVSDTDTQYF
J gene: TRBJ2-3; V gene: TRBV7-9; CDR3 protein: CASSLQRGGTDTQYF
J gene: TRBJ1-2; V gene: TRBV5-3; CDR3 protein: CASSLDPNLWYGYTF
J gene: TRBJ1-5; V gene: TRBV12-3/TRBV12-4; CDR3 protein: CASSFPRQGRGNQPQHF
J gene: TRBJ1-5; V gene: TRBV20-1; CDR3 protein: CSAAVTAQRDSNQPQHF
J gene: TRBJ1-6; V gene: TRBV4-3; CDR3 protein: CASSQESEQGGSPLHF
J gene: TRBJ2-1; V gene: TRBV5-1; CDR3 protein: CASSARLGEQFF
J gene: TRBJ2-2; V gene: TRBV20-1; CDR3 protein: CSANEWVGATGELFF
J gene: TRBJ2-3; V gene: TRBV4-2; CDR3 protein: CASSPVGGRTDTQYF
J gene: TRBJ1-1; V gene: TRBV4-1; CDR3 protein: CASSQVGGQGEAFF
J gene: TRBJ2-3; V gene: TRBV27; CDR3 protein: CASSPSDARPQYF
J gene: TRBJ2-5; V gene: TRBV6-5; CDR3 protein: CASSYSPEVQETQYF
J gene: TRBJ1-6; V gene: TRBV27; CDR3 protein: CASSLFPRQGGDDSPLHF
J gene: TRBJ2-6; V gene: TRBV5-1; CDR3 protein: CASSPLQGSYSGANVLTF
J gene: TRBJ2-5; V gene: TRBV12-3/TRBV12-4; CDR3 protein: CASSLDSQETQYF
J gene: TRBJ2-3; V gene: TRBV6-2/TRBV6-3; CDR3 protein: CASSWDSRTDTQYF
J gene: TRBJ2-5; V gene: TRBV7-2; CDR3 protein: CASHSLAQRIGTQYF
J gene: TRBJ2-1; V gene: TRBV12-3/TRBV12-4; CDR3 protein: CASRTGGYYNEQFF
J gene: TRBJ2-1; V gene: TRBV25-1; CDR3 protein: CASSWTSGGEQFF
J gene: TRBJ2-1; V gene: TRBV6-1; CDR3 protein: CASSEADGLYNEQFF
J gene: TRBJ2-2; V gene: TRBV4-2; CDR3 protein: CASSQTLRSGDLFF